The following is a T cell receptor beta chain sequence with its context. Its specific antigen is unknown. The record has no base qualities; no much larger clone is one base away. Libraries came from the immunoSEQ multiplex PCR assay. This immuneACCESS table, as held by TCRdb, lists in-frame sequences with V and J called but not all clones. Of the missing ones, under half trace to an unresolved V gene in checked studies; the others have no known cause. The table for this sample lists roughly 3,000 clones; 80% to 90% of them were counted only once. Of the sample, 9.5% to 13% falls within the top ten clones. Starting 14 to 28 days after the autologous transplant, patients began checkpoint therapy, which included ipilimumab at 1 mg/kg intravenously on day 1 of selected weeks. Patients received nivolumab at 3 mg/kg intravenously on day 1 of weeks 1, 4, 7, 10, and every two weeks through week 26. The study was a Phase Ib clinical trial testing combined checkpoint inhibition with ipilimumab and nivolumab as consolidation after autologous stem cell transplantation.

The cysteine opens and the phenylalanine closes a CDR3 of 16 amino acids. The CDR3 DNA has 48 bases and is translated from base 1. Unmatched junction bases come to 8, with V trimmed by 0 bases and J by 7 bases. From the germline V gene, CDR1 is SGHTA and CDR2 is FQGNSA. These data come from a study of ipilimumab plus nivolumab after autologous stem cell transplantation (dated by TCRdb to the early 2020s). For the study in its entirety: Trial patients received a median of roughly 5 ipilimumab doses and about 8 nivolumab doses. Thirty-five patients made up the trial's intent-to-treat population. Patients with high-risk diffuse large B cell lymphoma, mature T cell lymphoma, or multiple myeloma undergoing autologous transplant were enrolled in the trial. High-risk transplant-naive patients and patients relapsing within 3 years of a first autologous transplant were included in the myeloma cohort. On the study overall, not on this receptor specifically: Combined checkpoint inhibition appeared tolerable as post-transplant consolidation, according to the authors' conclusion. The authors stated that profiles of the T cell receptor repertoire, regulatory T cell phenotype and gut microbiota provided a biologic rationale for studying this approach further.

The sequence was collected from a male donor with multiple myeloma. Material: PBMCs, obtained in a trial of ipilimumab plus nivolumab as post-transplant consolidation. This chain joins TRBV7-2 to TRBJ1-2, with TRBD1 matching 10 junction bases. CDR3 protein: CASSLALTGGWPGYTF. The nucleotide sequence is TGTGCCAGCAGCTTAGCTTTGACAGGGGGCTGGCCTGGCTACACCTTC.